This TCR beta chain was captured in a study of blood T cell repertoires in COVID-19. Study details: The United States, Italy and Spain were the sources of the acute and convalescent COVID-19 samples. From T cells, B-cell-depleted T cells, or PBMCs came the material, which was cDNA or gDNA.

Germline V CDR1 and CDR2: SGHVS, FQNEAQ. The germline V and J ends were trimmed by 1 base and 5 bases, with 18 bases remaining between them. The CDR3 consists of 17 residues. Source study methods: From reference gene primer amplification, estimates of nucleated cell counts were derived. Method: immunoSEQ multiplex PCR; TCRdb's copy keeps in-frame clones and lacks some. V and J calls and clone size are those listed in that table; D and trimming were worked out from the DNA. Among 180,000 or so clones listed, roughly 81% were seen once. J is TRBJ2-1 and V is TRBV7-8, with a weak D call TRBD2 (5 bases). This clonotype originated in an elderly woman with COVID-19, enrolled during active disease. The sample consisted of peripheral blood. CDR3: CASSLVQRHGVDNEQFF. DNA for the CDR3: TGTGCCAGCAGCTTAGTCCAAAGACACGGGGTGGACAATGAGCAGTTCTTC.